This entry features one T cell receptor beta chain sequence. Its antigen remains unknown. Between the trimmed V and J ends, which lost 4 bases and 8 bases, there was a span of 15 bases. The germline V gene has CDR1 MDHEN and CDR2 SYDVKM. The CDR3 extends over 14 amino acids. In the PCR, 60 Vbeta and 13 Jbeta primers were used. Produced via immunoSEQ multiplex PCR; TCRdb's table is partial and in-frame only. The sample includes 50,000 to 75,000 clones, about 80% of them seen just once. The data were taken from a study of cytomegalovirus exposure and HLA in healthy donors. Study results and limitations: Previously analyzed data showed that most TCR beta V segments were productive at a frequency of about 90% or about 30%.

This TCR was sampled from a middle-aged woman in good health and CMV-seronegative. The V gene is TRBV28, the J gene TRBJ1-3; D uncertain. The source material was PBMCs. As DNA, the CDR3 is TGTGCCAGCAGTTCGATACGGGAGGCGGACACCATATATTTT. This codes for CASSSIREADTIYF.